The present T cell receptor (beta chain) was sequenced within a study of control samples from healthy donors and cancer patients. V lost 6 bases and J lost 0, with 11 bases in between. The CDR3 covers 14 residues. Germline-derived CDR1 and CDR2 are MRHNA and SNTAGT. Some clones are missing from TCRdb's copy, which holds only in-frame ones; the method was immunoSEQ multiplex PCR. The table records approximately 150,000 clones, approximately 94% of them present only once. The chain recombines TRBV6-4 with TRBJ1-1; weak D call: TRBD1 (6 bases). This sequence was found in a woman aged 18-30 years in good health. The source material was blood. The CDR3 here is CASRIDRMNTEAFF. In nucleotides, the CDR3 is TGTGCCAGCAGAATAGACAGGATGAACACTGAAGCTTTCTTT.